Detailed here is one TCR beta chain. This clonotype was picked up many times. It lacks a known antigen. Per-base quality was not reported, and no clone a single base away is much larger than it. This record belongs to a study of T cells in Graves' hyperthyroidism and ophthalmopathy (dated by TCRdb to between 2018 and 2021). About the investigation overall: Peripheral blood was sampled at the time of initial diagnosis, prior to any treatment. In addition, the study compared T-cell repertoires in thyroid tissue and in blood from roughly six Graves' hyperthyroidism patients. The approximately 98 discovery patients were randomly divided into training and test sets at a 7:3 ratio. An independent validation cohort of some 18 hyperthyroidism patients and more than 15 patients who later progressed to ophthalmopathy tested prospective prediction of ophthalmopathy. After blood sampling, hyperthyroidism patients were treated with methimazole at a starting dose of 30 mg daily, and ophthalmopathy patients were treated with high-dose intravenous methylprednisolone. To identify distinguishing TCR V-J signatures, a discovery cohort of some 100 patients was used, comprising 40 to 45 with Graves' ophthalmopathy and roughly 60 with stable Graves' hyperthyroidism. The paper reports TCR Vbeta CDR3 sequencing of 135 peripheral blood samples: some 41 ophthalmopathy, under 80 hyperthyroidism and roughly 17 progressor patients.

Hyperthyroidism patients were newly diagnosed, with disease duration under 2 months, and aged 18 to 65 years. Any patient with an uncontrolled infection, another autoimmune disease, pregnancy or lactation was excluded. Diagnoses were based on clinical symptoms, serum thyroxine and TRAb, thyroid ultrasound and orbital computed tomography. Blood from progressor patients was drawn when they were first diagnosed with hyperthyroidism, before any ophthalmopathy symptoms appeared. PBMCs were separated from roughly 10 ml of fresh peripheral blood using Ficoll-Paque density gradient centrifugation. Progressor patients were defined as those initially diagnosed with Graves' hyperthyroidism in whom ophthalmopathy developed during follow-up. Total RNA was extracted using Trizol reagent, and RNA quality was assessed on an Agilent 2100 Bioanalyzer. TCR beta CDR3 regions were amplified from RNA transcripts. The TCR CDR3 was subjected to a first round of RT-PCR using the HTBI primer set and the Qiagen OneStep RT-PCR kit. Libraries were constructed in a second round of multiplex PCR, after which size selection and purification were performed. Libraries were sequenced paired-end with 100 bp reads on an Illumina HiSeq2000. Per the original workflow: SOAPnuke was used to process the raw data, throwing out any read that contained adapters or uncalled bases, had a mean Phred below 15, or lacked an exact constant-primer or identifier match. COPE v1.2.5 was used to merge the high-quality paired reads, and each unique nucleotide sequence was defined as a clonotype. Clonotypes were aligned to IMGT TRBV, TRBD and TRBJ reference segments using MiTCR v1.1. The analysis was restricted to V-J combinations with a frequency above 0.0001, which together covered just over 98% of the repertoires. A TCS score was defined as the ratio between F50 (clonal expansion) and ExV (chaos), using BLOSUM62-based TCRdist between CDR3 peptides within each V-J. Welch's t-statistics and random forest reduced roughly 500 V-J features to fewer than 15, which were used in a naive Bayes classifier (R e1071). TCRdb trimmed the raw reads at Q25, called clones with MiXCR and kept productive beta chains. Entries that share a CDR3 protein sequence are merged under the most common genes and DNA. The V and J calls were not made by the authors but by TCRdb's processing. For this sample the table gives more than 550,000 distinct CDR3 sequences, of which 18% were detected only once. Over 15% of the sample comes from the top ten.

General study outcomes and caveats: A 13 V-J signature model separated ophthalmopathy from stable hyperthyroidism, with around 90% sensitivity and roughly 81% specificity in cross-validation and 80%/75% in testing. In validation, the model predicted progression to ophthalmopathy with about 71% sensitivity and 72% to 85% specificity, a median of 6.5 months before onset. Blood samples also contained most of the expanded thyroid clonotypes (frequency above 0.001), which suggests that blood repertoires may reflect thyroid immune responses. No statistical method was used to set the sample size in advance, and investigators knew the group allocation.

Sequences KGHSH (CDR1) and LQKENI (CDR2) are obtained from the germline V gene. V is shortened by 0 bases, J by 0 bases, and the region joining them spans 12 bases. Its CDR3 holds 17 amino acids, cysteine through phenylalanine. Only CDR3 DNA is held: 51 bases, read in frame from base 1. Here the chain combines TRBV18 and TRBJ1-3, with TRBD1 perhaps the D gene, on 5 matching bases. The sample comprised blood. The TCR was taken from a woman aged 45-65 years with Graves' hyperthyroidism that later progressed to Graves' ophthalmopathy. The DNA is TGTGCCAGCTCACCACCGCTTCGCGGGGGCTCTGGAAACACCATATATTTT. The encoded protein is CASSPPLRGGSGNTIYF.